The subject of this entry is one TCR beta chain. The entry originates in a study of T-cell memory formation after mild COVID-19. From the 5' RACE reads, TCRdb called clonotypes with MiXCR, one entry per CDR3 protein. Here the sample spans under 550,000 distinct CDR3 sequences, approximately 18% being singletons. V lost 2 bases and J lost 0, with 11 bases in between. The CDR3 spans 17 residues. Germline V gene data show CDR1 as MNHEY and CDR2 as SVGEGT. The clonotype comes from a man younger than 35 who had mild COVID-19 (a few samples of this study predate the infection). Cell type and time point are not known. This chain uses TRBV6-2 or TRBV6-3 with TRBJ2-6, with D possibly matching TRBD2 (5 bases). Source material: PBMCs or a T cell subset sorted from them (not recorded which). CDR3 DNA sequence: TGTGCCAGCAGTTACGATCTAGCCCGCTCTGGGGCCAACGTCCTGACTTTC. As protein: CASSYDLARSGANVLTF.